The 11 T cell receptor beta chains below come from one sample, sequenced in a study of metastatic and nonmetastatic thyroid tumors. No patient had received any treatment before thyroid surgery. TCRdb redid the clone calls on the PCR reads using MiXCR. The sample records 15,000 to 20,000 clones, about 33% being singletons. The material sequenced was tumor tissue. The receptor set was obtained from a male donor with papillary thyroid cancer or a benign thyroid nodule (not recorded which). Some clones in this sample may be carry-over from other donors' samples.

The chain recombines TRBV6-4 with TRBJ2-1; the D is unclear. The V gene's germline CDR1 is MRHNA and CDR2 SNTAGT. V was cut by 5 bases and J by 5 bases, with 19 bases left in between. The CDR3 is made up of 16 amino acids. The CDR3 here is CASSREVVNPNNEQFF. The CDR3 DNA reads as TGTGCCAGCAGTCGCGAAGTGGTCAATCCTAACAATGAGCAGTTCTTC.

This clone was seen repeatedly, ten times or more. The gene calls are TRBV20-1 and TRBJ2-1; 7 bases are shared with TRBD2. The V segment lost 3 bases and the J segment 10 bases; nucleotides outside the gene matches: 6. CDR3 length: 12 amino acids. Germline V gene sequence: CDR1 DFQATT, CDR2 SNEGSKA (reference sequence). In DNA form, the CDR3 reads TGCAGTGCTAGCGGGAGGATCGAGGAGCAGTTCTTC. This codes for CSASGRIEEQFF.

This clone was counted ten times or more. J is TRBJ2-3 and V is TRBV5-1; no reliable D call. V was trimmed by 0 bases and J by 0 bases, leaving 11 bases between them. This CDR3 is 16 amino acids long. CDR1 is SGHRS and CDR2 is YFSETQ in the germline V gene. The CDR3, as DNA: TGCGCCAGCAGCTTGGGGCAGGTCCAAAGCACAGATACGCAGTATTTT. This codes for CASSLGQVQSTDTQYF.

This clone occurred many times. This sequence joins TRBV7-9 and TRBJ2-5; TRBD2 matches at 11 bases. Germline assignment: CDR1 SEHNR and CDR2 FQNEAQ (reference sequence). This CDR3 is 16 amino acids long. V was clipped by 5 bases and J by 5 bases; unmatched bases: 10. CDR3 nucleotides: TGTGCCAGCAGCACCTCACTAGCGGGAGTCGAGGAGACCCAGTACTTC. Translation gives CASSTSLAGVEETQYF.

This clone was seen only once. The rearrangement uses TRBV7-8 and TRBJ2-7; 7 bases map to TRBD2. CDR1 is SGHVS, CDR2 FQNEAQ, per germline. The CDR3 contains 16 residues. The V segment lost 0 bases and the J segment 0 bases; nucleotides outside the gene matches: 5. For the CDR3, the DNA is TGTGCCAGCAGCTTAGCGGGCCTAGCGGACTCCTACGAGCAGTACTTC. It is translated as CASSLAGLADSYEQYF.

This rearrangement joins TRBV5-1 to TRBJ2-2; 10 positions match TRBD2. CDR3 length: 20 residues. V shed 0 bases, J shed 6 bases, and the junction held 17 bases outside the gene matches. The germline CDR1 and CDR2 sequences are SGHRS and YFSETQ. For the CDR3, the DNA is TGCGCCAGCAGCTTGGTCCCATTTGTCCTAGCGGGAGATGGGGCCGGGGAGCTGTTTTTT. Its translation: CASSLVPFVLAGDGAGELFF.

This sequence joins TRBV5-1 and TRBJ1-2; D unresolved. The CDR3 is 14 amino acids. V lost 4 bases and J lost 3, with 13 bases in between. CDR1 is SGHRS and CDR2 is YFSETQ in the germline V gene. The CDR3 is CASSSGPADYGYTF. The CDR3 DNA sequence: TGCGCCAGCAGCAGTGGCCCGGCCGACTATGGCTACACCTTC.

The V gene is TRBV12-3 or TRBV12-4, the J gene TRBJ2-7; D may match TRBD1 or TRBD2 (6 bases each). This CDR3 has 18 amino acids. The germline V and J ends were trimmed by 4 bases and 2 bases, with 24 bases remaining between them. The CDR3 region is CASSSKGDGGPNAYEQYF. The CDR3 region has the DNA TGTGCCAGCAGTTCCAAGGGGGATGGGGGGCCCAATGCCTACGAGCAGTACTTC.

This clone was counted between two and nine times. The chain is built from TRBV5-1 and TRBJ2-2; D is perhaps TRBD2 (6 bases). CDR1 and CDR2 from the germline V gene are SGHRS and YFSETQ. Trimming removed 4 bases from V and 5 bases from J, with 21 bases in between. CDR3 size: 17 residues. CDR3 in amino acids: CASSLDPTRKQTGELFF. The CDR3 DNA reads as TGCGCCAGCAGCCTAGATCCGACTAGGAAACAAACCGGGGAGCTGTTTTTT.

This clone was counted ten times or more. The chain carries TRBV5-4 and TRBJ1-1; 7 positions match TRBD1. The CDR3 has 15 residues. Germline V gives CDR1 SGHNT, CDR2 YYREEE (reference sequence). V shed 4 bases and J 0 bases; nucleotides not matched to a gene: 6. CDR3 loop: CASSLRTGLNTEAFF. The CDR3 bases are TGTGCCAGCAGCCTTAGGACAGGTTTGAACACTGAAGCTTTCTTT.

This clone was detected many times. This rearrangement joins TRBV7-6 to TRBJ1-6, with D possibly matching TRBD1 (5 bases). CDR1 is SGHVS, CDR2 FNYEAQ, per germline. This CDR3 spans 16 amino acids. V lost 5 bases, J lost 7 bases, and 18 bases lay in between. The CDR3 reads CASSRSPGTGNSPLHF. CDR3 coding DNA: TGTGCCAGCAGCCGATCGCCGGGGACGGGGAATTCACCCCTCCACTTT.